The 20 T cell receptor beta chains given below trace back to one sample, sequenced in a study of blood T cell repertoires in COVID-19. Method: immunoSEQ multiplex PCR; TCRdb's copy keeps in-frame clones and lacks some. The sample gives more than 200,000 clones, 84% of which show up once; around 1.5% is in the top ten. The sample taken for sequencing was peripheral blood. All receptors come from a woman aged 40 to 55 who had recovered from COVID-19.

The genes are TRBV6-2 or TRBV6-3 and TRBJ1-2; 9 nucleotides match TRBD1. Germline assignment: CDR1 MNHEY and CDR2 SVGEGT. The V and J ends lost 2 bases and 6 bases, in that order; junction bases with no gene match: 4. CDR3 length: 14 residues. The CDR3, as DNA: TGTGCCAGCAGTTACCTGGGACAGGGCGATGGCTACACCTTC. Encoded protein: CASSYLGQGDGYTF.

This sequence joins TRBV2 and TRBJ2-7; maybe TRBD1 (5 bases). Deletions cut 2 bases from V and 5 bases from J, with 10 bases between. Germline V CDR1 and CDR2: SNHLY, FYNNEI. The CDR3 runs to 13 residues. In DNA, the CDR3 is TGTGCCAGCAGTGAATGGCAGGGAAACGAGCAGTACTTC. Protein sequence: CASSEWQGNEQYF.

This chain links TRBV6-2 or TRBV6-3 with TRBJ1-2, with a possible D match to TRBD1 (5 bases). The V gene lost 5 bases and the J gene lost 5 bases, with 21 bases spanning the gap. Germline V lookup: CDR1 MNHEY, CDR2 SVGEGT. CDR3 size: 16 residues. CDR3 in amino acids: CASSDHGTAIGYGYTF. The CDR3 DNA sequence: TGTGCCAGCAGTGACCATGGGACTGCCATAGGATATGGCTACACCTTC.

The CDR3 coding sequence is TGTGCCAGCAGCTTTTCAGGGGGCAGTCAGCCCCAGCATTTT. It encodes CASSFSGGSQPQHF. The chain links TRBV5-8 to TRBJ1-5; 8 nucleotides match TRBD1. From germline, CDR1 is SGHTS and CDR2 YDEGEE. The CDR3 runs 14 residues. The junction had 4 bases not matched to a gene; V was cut back by 2 bases and J by 6 bases.

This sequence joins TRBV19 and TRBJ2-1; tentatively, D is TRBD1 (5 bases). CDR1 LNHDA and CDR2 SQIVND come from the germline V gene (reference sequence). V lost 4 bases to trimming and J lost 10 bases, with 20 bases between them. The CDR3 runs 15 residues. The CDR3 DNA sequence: TGTGCCAGTAGTAAACAGAGAGTCAGGGTGGGCGAGCAGTTCTTC. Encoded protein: CASSKQRVRVGEQFF.

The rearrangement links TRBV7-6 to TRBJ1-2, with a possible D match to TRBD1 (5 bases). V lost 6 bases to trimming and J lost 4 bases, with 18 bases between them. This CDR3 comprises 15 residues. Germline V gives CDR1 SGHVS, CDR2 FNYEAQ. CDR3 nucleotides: TGTGCCAGCAGTATAAGTCAGGGATTTTCCTATGGCTACACCTTC. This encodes CASSISQGFSYGYTF. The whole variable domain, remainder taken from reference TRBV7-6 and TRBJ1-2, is GAGVSQSPRYKVTKRGQDVALRCDPISGHVSLYWYRQALGQGPEFLTYFNYEAQQDKSGLPNDRFSAERPEGSISTLTIQRTEQRDSAMYRCASSISQGFSYGYTFGSGTRLTVV.

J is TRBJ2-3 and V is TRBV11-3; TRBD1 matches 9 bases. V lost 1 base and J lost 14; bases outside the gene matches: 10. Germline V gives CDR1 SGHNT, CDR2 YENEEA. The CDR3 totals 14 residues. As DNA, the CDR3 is TGTGCCAGCAGCTTAGTTTATTCGGACAGGGGAGTGTATTTT. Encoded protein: CASSLVYSDRGVYF.

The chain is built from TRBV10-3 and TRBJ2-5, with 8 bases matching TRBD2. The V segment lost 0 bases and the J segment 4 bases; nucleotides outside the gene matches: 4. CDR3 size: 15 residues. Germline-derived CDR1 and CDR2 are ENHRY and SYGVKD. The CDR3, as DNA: TGTGCCATCAGTGAGTCTCGCGGGGGGCTAGAGACCCAGTACTTC. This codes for CAISESRGGLETQYF.

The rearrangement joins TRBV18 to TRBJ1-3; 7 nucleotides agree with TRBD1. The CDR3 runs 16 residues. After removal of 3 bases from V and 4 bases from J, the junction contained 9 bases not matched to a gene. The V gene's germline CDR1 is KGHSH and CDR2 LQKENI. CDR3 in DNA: TGTGCCAGCTCACCCTATACCACAGGGGACGGAAACACCATATATTTT. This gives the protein CASSPYTTGDGNTIYF.

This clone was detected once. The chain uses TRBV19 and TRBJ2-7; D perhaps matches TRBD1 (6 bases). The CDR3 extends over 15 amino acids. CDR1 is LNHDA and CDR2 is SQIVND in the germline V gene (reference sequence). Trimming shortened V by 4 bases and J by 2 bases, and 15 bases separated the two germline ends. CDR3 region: CASSTLAGQPYEQYF. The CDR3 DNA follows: TGTGCCAGTAGTACCTTAGCCGGACAGCCCTACGAGCAGTACTTC.

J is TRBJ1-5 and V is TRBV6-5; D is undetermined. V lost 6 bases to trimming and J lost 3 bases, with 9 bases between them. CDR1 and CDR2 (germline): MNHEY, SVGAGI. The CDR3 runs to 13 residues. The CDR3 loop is CASRGSANQPQHF. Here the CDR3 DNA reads TGTGCCAGCAGAGGCAGCGCCAATCAGCCCCAGCATTTT.

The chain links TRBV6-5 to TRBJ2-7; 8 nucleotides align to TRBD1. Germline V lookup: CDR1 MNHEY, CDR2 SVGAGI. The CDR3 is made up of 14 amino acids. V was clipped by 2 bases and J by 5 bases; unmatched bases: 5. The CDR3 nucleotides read TGTGCCAGCAGTTACCCAGGGGGCAATAACGAGCAGTACTTC. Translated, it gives CASSYPGGNNEQYF.

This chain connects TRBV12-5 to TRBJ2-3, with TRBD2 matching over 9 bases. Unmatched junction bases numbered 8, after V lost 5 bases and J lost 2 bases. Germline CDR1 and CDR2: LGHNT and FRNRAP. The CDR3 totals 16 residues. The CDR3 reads CASGPGLARTTDTQYF. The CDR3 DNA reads TGTGCTAGTGGTCCCGGACTAGCGCGAACCACAGATACGCAGTATTTT.

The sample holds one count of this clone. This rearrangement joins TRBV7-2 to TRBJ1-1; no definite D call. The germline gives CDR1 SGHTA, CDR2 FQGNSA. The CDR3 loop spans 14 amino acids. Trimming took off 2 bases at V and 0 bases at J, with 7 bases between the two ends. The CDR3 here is CASSLRLMNTEAFF. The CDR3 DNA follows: TGTGCCAGCAGCTTAAGACTAATGAACACTGAAGCTTTCTTT.

CDR3 protein: CASSSQISNQPQHF. DNA of the CDR3: TGTGCCAGCAGTTCCCAGATAAGCAATCAGCCCCAGCATTTT. This chain uses TRBV27 with TRBJ1-5; the D is unclear. Trimming cost V 4 bases and J 1 base, with 8 bases left between them. The CDR3 spans 14 residues. Germline V gene data show CDR1 as MNHEY and CDR2 as SMNVEV (reference sequence).

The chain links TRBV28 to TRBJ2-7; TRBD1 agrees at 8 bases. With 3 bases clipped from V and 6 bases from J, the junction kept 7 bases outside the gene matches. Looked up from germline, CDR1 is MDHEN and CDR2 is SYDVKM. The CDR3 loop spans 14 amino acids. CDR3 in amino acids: CASSLVQGGGEQYF. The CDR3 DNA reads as TGTGCCAGCAGTTTGGTACAGGGGGGTGGCGAGCAGTACTTC.

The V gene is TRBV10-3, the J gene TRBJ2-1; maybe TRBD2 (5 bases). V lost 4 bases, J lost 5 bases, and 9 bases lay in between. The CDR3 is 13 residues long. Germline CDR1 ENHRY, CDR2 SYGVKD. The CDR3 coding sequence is TGTGCCATCAGTGCCGGGATCCACAATGAGCAGTTCTTC. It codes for CAISAGIHNEQFF.

CDR3 in DNA: TGTGCCAGCAGCTCGACAGAAATTAATGGCTACACCTTC. Translated: CASSSTEINGYTF. The V and J genes are TRBV7-9 and TRBJ1-2; possible D gene TRBD1, 5 bases. The V and J ends lost 4 bases and 6 bases respectively, with 12 bases between them. The germline V gene encodes CDR1 SEHNR and CDR2 FQNEAQ (reference sequence). The CDR3 is 13 residues long.

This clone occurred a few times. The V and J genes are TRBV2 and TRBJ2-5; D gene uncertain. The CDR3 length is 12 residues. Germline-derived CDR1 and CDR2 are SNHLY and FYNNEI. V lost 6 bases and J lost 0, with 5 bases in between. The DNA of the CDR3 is TGTGCCAGCAGCCCCAACCAAGAGACCCAGTACTTC. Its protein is CASSPNQETQYF.

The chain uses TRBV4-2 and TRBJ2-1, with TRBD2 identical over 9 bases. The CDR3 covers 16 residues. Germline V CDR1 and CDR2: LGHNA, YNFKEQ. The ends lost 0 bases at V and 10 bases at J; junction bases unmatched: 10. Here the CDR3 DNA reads TGTGCCAGCAGCCAAGAGATCGGGCGGGGGGGTAACGAGCAGTTCTTC. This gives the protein CASSQEIGRGGNEQFF.